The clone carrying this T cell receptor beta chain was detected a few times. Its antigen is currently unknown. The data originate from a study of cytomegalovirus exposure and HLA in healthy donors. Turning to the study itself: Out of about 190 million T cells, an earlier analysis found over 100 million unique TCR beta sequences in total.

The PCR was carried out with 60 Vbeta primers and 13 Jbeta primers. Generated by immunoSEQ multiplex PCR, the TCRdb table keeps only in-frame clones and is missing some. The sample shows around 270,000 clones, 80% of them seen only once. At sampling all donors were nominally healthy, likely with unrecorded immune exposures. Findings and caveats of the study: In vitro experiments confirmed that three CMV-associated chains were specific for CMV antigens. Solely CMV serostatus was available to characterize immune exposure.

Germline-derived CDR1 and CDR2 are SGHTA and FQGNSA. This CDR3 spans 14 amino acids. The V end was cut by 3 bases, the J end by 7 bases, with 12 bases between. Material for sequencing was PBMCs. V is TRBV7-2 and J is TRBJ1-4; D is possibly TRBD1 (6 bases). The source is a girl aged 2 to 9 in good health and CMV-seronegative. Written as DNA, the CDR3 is TGTGCCAGCAGCTTTCGGGGGGCGGGTGAAAAACTGTTTTTT. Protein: CASSFRGAGEKLFF.